Given below is one T cell receptor beta chain in context. Antigen unknown. The junction differs from germline at one of its ends, possibly a read error. Investigators took ten milliliters of peripheral blood from every donor. The germline V gene encodes CDR1 SGHVS and CDR2 FNYEAQ. The CDR3 contains 16 residues. These data come from a study of blood T cells in healthy people across ages. Looking at the study overall: With template switching, about one barcoded beta molecule was captured per two T cells.

Alongside a J-beta primer mix, a sample-barcoded 5' primer served in a second PCR lasting about 6 to 11 cycles. The yield of each sample was at least 2.5 million CDR3-containing paired-end reads. TCRdb redid the calling of the 5' RACE reads with MiXCR, one entry per CDR3 protein. The repertoire holds fewer than 950,000 distinct CDR3 sequences, with roughly 35% as singletons. Study conclusions and caveats: The diversity estimates, figures obtained from one million T cells, were considered underestimates.

This sequence joins TRBV7-6 and TRBJ2-7; 8 bases are a match to TRBD1. The sequencing sample was made of blood. The clonotype comes from a man between 18 and 35 years old in good health. In nucleotides, the CDR3 is TGTGTCAGCAGCTCGCGGGTCGGGACAGGCATCTACGAGCAGTACTTC. Translation gives CVSSSRVGTGIYEQYF.